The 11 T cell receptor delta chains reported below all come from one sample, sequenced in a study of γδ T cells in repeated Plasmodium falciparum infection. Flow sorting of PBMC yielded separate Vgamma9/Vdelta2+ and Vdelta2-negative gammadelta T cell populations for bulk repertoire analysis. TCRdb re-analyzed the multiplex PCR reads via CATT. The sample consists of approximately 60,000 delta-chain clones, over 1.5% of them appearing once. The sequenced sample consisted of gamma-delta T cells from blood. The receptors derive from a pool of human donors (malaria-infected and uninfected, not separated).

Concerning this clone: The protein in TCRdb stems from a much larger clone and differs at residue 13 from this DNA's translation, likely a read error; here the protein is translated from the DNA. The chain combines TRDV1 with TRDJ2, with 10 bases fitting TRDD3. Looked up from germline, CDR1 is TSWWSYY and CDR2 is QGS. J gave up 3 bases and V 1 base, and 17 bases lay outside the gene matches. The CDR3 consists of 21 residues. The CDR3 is CALGEPSRYWGILPLTAQLFF. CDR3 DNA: TGTGCTCTTGGGGAACCTTCACGCTACTGGGGGATTCTCCCCCTGACAGCACAACTCTTCTTT.

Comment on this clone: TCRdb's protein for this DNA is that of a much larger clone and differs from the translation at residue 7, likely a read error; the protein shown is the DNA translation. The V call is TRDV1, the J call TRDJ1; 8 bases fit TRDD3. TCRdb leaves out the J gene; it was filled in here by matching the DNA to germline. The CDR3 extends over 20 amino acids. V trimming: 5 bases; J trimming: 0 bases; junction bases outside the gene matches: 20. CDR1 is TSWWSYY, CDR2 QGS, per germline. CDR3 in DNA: TGTGCTCTTGGGCCGACCCCCCGTCGTACTGGGGGCTTCTACACCGATAAACTCATCTTT. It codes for CALGPTPRRTGGFYTDKLIF.

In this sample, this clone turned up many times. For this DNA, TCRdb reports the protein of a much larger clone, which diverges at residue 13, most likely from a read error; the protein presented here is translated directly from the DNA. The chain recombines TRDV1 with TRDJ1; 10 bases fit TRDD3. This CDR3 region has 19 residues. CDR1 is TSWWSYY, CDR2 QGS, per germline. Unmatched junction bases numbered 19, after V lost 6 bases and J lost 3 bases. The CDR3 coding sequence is TGTGCTCTTGGACGGGATCGTCCACGTACTGGGGGATGCGCCGATAAACTCATCTTT. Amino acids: CALGRDRPRTGGCADKLIF.

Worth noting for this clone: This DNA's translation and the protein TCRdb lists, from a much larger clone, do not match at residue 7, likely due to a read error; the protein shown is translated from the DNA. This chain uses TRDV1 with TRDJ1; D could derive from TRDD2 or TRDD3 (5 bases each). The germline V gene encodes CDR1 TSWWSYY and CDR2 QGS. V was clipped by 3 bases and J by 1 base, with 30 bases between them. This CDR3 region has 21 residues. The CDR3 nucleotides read TGTGCTCTTGGGGACTCTCCCTACGGGAATGGGGTCATATGTGTCACCGATAAACTCATCTTT. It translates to CALGDSPYGNGVICVTDKLIF.

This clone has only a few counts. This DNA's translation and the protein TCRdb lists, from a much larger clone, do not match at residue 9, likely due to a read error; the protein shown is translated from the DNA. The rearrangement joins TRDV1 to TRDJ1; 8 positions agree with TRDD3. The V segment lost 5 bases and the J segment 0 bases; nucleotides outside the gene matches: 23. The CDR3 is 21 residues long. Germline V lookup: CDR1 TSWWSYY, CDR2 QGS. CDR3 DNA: TGTGCTCTTGGGTCACGGTTAAAGGAACAACTACTGGGGGCGTACACCGATAAACTCATCTTT. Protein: CALGSRLKEQLLGAYTDKLIF.

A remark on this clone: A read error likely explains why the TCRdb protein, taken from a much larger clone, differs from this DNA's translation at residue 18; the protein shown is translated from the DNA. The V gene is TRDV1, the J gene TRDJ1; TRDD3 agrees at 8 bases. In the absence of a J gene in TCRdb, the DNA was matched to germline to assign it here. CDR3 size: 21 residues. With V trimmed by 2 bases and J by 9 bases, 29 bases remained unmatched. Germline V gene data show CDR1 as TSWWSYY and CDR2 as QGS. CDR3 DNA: TGTGCTCTTGGGGAAGGATCTAGATTTCCCTATTTACTGGGGGCCATTGATGAACTCATCTTT. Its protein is CALGEGSRFPYLLGAIDELIF.

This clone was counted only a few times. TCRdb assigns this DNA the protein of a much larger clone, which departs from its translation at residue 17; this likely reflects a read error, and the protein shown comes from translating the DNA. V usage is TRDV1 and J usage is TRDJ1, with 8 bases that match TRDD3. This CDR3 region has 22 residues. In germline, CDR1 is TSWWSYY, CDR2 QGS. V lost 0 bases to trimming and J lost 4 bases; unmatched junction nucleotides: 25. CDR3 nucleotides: TGTGCTCTTGGGGAACTAAGACTGACCTTCTGGGGGAAAACTAGCTACATCGATAAACTCATCTTT. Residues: CALGELRLTFWGKTSYIDKLIF.

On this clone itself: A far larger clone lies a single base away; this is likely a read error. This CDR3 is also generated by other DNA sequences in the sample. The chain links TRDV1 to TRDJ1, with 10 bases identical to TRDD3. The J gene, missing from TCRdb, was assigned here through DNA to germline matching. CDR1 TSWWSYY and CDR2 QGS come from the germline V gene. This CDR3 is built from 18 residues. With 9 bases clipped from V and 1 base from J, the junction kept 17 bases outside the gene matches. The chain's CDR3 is CALGLPTGDTRRTDKLIF. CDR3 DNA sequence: TGTGCTCTCGGACTCCCTACGGGGGATACGCGCCGCACCGATAAACTCATCTTT.

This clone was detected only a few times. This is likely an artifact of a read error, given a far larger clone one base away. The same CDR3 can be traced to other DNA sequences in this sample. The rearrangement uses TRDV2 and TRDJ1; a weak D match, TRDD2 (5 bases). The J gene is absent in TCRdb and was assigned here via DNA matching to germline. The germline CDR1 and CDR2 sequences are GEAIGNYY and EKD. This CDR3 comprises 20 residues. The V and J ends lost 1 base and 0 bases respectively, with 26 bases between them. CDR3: CACDTLGQPTVGPYTDKLIF. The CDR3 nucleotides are TGTGCCTGTGACACATTAGGCCAGCCTACGGTAGGACCGTACACCGATAAACTCATCTTT.

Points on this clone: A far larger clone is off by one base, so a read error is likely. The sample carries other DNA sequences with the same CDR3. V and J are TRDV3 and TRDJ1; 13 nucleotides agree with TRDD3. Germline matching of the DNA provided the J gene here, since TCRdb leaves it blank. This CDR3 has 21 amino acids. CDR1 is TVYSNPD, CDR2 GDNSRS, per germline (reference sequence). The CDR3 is CALPRGGLLDWGIRKTDKLIF. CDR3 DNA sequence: TGCGCCCTCCCCAGGGGGGGCCTACTCGACTGGGGGATACGTAAAACCGATAAACTCATCTTT.

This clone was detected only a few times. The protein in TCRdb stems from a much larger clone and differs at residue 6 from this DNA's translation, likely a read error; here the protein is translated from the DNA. The DNA for the CDR3 is TGTGCCTTCGCGGCCCTCCTACTTGGGGATACGCTAATCACCGATAAACTCATCTTT. It yields the protein CAFAALLLGDTLITDKLIF. The rearrangement joins TRDV3 to TRDJ1; 9 bases fit TRDD3. This CDR3 contains 19 residues. Trimming cost V 3 bases and J 1 base; bases outside gene matches: 21. Germline values: CDR1 TVYSNPD, CDR2 GDNSRS (reference sequence).